This TCR beta chain was profiled in a study of cytomegalovirus exposure and HLA in healthy donors. Broader study findings: What was likely a sequencing artifact was a cluster of highly shared sequence variants. In a later analysis, HLA-C alleles had the fewest associated TCRs, DRB1 alleles the most. Beyond CMV serostatus, there was no information to go on about immune exposure.

Nobody recorded the CMV serostatus of this donor. In regard to this clone: Its target is not known.

Trimming stripped 0 bases from V and 4 bases from J, with 7 bases between. The CDR3 has 14 residues. Germline V gives CDR1 SGHRS, CDR2 YFSETQ. It was with 60 Vbeta and 13 Jbeta primers that the PCR ran. Assay used: immunoSEQ multiplex PCR; TCRdb lists only in-frame clones, some missing. This sample yields 75,000 to 90,000 clones, of which around 85% are seen a single time; around an eighth belongs to the top ten. The chain recombines TRBV5-1 with TRBJ2-2; D is uncertain. This TCR came from a human donor in good health. Sequenced material: PBMCs. Here the CDR3 DNA reads TGCGCCAGCAGCTTGGGCGGAACCACCGGGGAGCTGTTTTTT. Translation gives CASSLGGTTGELFF. The whole variable domain, remainder taken from reference TRBV5-1 and TRBJ2-2, is KAGVTQTPRYLIKTRGQQVTLSCSPISGHRSVSWYQQTPGQGLQFLFEYFSETQRNKGNFPGRFSGRQFSNSRSEMNVSTLELGDSALYLCASSLGGTTGELFFGEGSRLTVL.